What follows describes a single T cell receptor (beta chain). This sample was taken from a study of blood T cell repertoires in COVID-19. Background on the study: There were acute and convalescent COVID-19 samples, and they came from the United States, Italy and Spain. The cDNA or gDNA used as material had been derived from T cells, B-cell-depleted T cells, or PBMCs.

In the original processing: For nucleated cells, counts were estimated from reference gene primer amplification. Repertoires were generated with immunoSEQ multiplex PCR, while TCRdb's copy carries only in-frame clones and drops some. V and J calls plus clone size are reproduced from that table; the DNA served to infer D and trimming. The sample contains about 110,000 clones, 70% to 75% of which appear only once. The CDR3 totals 12 residues. Germline CDR1 MGHRA, CDR2 YSYEKL. V dropped 5 bases and J dropped 9 bases, with 12 bases sitting between them. V and J are TRBV4-1 and TRBJ2-3; TRBD1 is a possible D gene (6 bases). The source of this sequence is a human donor with acute or convalescent COVID-19. The donor label of this sample is uncertain. The material sequenced was peripheral blood. The CDR3 nucleotides are TGCGCCAGCAGCGAATACAGGGACACGCAGTATTTT. This codes for CASSEYRDTQYF.